The 8 T cell receptor beta chains reported below all come from one sample, sequenced in a study of blood T cell repertoires in COVID-19 (dated by TCRdb to about 2020). Libraries were made using the immunoSEQ multiplex PCR assay. This immuneACCESS table, as held by TCRdb, lists in-frame sequences with V and J called but not all clones. Of the missing ones, under half trace to an unresolved V gene in checked studies; the others have no known cause. This sample has approximately 100,000 clones in its table, and about 85% of those were observed once. Together, the top ten hold over 2% of the sample. The sample taken for sequencing was peripheral blood. These TCRs come from a human donor in a cohort sampled during active COVID-19.

V gene TRBV28 combines with J gene TRBJ1-5; 9 nucleotides agree with TRBD1. Germline V gives CDR1 MDHEN, CDR2 SYDVKM. The CDR3 has 15 residues. The junction had 9 bases not matched to a gene; V was cut back by 8 bases and J by 4 bases. The CDR3 DNA reads as TGTGCCAGCGGTAAGACCGGGACAGGGAATCAGCCCCAGCATTTT. This gives the protein CASGKTGTGNQPQHF.

This sequence joins TRBV6-2 or TRBV6-3 and TRBJ1-2; TRBD1 is a possible D gene (5 bases). The CDR3 runs to 17 residues. The V gene's germline CDR1 is MNHEY and CDR2 SVGEGT. V was pared by 6 bases and J by 5 bases, with 25 bases between. CDR3 amino acids: CASSPIPGGRVEYGYTF. CDR3 nucleotide sequence: TGTGCCAGCAGCCCCATTCCTGGCGGCAGGGTGGAATATGGCTACACCTTC.

V gene TRBV7-9 combines with J gene TRBJ1-5; 7 bases are a match to TRBD1. The CDR3 is 16 residues long. The germline gives CDR1 SEHNR, CDR2 FQNEAQ (reference sequence). Losses at the gene ends were 5 bases for V and 2 bases for J; bases not matched to a gene: 9. CDR3 nucleotides: TGTGCCAGCAGCCCCACAGGGGAAGGTGGCAATCAGCCCCAGCATTTT. It encodes CASSPTGEGGNQPQHF.

This chain joins TRBV5-1 and TRBJ1-3, with D hard to call. In germline, CDR1 is SGHRS, CDR2 YFSETQ. CDR3 length: 15 residues. Trimming cost V 0 bases and J 0 bases, with 7 bases left between them. The CDR3 region has the DNA TGCGCCAGCAGCTTGGGGGAGCACTCTGGAAACACCATATATTTT. Translated, it gives CASSLGEHSGNTIYF.

Comments on this clone: The same CDR3 is also encoded by other DNA sequences in this sample. The rearrangement links TRBV7-2 to TRBJ1-2, with TRBD1 matching over 7 bases. This CDR3 is built from 14 residues. V dropped 5 bases and J dropped 0; count of bases not matched to a gene: 3. In germline, CDR1 is SGHTA, CDR2 FQGNSA. The CDR3 bases are TGTGCCAGCAGCCGGGACAGAGCTAACTATGGCTACACCTTC. Translation gives CASSRDRANYGYTF.

The J gene is TRBJ1-1, the V gene TRBV11-1, with D tentatively TRBD1 (5 bases). There are 11 residues in the CDR3. CDR1 is SGHAT, CDR2 FQDESV, per germline (reference sequence). Trimming shortened V by 5 bases and J by 11 bases, and 12 bases separated the two germline ends. CDR3 in amino acids: CASSPGLLAFF. In nucleotides, the CDR3 is TGTGCCAGCAGCCCAGGGCTCTTGGCTTTCTTT.

The V and J genes are TRBV6-1 and TRBJ2-3; 10 nucleotides agree with TRBD2. Germline CDR1 MNHNS, CDR2 SASEGT. This CDR3 spans 17 amino acids. The trim removed 0 bases at V and 1 base at J, leaving 4 bases unmatched. CDR3 in amino acids: CASSEALSGRGTDTQYF. The CDR3 DNA reads as TGTGCCAGCAGTGAAGCGCTGAGCGGGAGGGGCACAGATACGCAGTATTTT.

The rearrangement joins TRBV5-1 to TRBJ1-3; possibly TRBD1 for D (6 bases). V was trimmed by 0 bases and J by 0 bases, leaving 10 bases between them. The germline CDR1 and CDR2 sequences are SGHRS and YFSETQ. The CDR3 has 16 residues. Here the CDR3 reads CASSLGQGSSGNTIYF. The CDR3 DNA follows: TGCGCCAGCAGCTTGGGCCAGGGGAGCTCTGGAAACACCATATATTTT.